This T cell receptor beta chain was identified during a study of T-cell memory formation after mild COVID-19. Background on the study: Clustering of TCRs was largely donor specific.

This clonotype was seen ten or more times. Its specificity is unknown. TCRdb itself ran the 5' RACE reads through MiXCR, one entry per CDR3 protein. The data contain 15,000 to 20,000 distinct CDR3 sequences, 23% of them singletons. Trimming removed 2 bases at V and 2 bases at J, with 16 bases between. The CDR3 runs to 15 residues. Looked up from germline, CDR1 is SQVTM and CDR2 is ANQGSEA. General observations from the study: Some responding clones appeared in pre-infection memory, suggesting cross-reactive memory joined. Mainly CM and EM harbored the contracting CD4+ clones; mainly EMRA harbored the CD8+ ones.

The sequenced sample consisted of PBMCs or a T cell subset sorted from them (not recorded which). The source of this sequence is a man younger than 35 who had mild COVID-19 (a few samples of this study predate the infection). Cell type and time point are not known. This chain connects TRBV29-1 to TRBJ2-7; D possibly uses TRBD1 or TRBD2 (7 bases each). CDR3 sequence reads: CSVERAGTETYEQYF. The DNA of the CDR3 is TGCAGCGTTGAAAGAGCGGGGACAGAAACCTACGAGCAGTACTTC.